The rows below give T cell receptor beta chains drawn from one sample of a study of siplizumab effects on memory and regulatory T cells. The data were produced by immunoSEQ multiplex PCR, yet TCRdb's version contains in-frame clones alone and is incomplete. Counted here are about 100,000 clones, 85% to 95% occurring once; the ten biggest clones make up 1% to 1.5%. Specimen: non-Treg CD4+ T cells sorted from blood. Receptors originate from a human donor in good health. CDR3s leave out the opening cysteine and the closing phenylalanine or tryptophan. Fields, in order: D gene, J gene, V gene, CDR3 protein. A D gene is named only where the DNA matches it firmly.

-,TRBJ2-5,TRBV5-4,ASLIRGEETQY
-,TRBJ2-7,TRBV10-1,ASSGGQYEQY
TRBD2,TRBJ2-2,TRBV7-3,ASSPPGGGRTGELF
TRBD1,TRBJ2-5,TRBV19,ATLGTGGVETQY
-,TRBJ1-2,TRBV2,ASYSNYGYT
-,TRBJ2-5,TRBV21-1,ASSKVAASGSGETQY
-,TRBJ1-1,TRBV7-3,ASRALQTGNTEAF
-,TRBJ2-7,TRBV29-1,SVEHSYEQY
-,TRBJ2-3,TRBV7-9,ASGGYTDTQY
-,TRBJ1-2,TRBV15,ATSRGSGRPDYGYT
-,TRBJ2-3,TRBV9,ASSPRTIPTDTQY
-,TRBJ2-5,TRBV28,ASSLGLGGQKY
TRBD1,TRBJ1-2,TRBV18,ASSRGQANYGYT
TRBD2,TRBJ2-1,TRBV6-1,ASSDITLAGFNEQF
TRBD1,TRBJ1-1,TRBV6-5,ASKVQGSEAF
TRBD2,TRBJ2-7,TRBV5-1,ASSLSLAGGEQY
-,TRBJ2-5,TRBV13,ASSGGIDRQETQY
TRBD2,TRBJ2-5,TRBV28,ASTISGNRETQY
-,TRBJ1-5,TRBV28,ASSGTAGGNQPQH
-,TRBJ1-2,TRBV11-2,ASTLTGSYGYT
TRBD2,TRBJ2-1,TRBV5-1,ASRGLAGGVGDEQF
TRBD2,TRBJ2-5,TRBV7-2,ASSLKLAGVQETQY
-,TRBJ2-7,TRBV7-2,ASRSYPSGPPYEQY
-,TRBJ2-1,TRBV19,ASSHLRDRVNNEQF
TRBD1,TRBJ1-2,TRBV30,AWSTGDYGYT
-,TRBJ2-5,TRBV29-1,SSESLQGETQY
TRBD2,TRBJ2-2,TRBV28,ASSLWVLAGGPGELF
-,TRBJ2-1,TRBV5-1,ASAVGWGAEDEQF
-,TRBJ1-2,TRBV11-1,ASSTGPLRGYT
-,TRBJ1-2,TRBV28,ASSLSGVYGYT
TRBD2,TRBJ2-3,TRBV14,ASSLAGSTDTQY
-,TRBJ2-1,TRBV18,ASSPDTVTYNEQF
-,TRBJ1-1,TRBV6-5,ASSLFAGSTEAF
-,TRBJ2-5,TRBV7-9,ASSIQTRFRETQY
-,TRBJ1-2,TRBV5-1,ASGLEGGFGGYT
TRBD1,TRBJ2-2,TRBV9,ASSVTGGINTGELF
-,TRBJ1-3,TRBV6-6,ASSYVAEGNTIY
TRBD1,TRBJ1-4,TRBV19,ASSIDVTGTEKLF
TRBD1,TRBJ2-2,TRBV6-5,ASKRGQGVGGELF
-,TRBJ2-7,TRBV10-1,ASSEGGTLTYEQY
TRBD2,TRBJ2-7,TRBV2,ATGGFSYEQY
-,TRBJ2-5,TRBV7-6,ASSLELGRETQY
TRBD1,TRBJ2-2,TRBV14,ASSHRDRGTGELF
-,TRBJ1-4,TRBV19,ASSISSSRRANEKLF
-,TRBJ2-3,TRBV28,ASSGGGAGTDTQY